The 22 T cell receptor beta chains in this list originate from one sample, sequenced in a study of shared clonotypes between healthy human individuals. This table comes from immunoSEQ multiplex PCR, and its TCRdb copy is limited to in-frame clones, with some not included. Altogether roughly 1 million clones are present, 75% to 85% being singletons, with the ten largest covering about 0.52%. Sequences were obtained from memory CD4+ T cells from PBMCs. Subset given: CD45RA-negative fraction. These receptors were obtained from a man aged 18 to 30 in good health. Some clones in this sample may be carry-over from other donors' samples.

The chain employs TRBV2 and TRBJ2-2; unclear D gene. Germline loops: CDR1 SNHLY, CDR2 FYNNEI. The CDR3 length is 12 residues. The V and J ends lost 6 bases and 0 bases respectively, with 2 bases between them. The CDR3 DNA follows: TGTGCCAGCAGCCCGAACACCGGGGAGCTGTTTTTT. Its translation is CASSPNTGELFF.

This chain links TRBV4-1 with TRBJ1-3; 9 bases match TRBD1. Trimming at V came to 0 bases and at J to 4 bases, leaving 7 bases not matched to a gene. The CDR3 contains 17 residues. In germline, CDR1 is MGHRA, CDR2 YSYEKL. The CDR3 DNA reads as TGCGCCAGCAGCCAAGATTACGGGACAGGGAGAGGAAACACCATATATTTT. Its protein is CASSQDYGTGRGNTIYF.

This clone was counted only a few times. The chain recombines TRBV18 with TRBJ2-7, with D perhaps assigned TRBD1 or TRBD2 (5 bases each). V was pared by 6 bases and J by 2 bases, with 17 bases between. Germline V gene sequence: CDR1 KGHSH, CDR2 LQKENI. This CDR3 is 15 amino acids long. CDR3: CASSPDGGVPYEQYF. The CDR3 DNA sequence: TGTGCCAGCTCCCCGGATGGGGGAGTACCCTACGAGCAGTACTTC.

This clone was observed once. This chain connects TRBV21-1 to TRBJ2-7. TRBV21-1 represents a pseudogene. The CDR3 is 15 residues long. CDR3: CASSSLQLNSYEQYF. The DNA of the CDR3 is TGTGCCAGCAGCAGCCTCCAGCTTAACTCCTACGAGCAGTACTTC.

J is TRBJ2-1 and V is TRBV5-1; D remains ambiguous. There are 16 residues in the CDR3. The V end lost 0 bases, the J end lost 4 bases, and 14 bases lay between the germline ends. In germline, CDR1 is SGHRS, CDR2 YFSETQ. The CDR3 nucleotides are TGCGCCAGCAGCTTGGTTCCACTCGGAAATTACAATGAGCAGTTCTTC. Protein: CASSLVPLGNYNEQFF. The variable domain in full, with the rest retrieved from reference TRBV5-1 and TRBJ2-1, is KAGVTQTPRYLIKTRGQQVTLSCSPISGHRSVSWYQQTPGQGLQFLFEYFSETQRNKGNFPGRFSGRQFSNSRSEMNVSTLELGDSALYLCASSLVPLGNYNEQFFGPGTRLTVL.

The CDR3 DNA reads TGTGCCTCGTCTGGCGGGGGCAAGGACACCGGGGAGCTGTTTTTT. This gives the protein CASSGGGKDTGELFF. V gene TRBV30 combines with J gene TRBJ2-2, with D tentatively TRBD2 (7 bases). The V end lost 7 bases, the J end lost 3 bases, and 18 bases lay between the germline ends. CDR1 and CDR2 from the germline V gene are GTSNPN and SVGIG (reference sequence). The CDR3 sequence is 15 residues long.

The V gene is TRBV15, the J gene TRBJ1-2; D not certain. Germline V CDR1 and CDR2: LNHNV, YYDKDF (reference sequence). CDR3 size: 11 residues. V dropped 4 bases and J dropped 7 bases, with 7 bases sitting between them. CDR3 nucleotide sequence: TGTGCCACCAGCAACCTTTTTGGCTACACCTTC. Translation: CATSNLFGYTF.

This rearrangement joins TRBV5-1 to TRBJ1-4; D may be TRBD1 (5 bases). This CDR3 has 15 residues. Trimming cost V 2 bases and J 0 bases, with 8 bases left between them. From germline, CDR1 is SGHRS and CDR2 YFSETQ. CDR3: CASSFGGATNEKLFF. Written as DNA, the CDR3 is TGCGCCAGCAGCTTCGGGGGTGCAACTAATGAAAAACTGTTTTTT.

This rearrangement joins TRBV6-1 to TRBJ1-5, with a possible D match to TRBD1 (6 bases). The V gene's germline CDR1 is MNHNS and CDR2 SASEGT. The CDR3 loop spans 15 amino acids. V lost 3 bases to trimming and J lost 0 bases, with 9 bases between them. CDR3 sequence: CASSDQGSSNQPQHF. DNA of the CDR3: TGTGCCAGCAGTGACCAGGGGTCTAGCAATCAGCCCCAGCATTTT.

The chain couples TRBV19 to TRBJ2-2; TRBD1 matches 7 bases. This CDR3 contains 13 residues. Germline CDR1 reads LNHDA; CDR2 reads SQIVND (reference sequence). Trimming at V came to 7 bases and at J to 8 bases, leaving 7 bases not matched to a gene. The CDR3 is CASTPDRMGELFF. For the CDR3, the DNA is TGTGCCAGTACCCCGGACAGGATGGGGGAGCTGTTTTTT.

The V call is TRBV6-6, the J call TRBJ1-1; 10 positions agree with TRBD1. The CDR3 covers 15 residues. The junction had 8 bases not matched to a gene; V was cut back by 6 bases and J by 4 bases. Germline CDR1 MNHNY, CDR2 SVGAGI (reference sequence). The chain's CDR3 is CASRRQGAPGTEAFF. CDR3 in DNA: TGTGCCAGCAGAAGACAGGGGGCGCCAGGCACTGAAGCTTTCTTT.

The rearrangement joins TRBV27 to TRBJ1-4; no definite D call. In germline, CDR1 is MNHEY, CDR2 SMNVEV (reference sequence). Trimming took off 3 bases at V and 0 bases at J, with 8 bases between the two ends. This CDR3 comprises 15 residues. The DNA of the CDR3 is TGTGCCAGCAGTTTGGCTTTTGCAACTAATGAAAAACTGTTTTTT. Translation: CASSLAFATNEKLFF.

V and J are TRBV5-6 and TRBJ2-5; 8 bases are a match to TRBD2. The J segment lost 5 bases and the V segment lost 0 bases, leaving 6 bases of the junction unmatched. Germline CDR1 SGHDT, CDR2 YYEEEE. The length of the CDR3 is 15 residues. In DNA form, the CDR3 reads TGTGCCAGCAGCTTGGTGGGACTAGGATCGGAGACCCAGTACTTC. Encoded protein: CASSLVGLGSETQYF.

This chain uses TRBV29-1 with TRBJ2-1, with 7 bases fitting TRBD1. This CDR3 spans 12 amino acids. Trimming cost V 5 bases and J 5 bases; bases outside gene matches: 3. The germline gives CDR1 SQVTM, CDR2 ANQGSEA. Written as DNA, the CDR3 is TGCAGCGTTAACAGGGGTGACAATGAGCAGTTCTTC. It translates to CSVNRGDNEQFF.

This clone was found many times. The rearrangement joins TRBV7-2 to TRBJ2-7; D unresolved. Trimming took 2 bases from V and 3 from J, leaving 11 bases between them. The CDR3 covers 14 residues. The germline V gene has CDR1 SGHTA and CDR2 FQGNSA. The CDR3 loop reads CASSLQPASYEQYF. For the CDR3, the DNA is TGTGCCAGCAGCTTACAACCCGCAAGCTACGAGCAGTACTTC.

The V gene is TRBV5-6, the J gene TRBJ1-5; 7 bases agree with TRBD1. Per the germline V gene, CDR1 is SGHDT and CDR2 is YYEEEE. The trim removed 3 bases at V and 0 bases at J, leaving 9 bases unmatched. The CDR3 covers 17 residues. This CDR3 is CASSSGRGTHSNQPQHF. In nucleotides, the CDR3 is TGTGCCAGCAGCTCCGGCAGGGGGACCCATAGCAATCAGCCCCAGCATTTT.

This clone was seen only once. CDR3 protein: CAIRRQGSEQYF. The CDR3 DNA reads TGTGCCATCCGTCGCCAGGGATCCGAGCAGTACTTC. The chain employs TRBV10-3 and TRBJ2-7, with a tentative D call TRBD1 (5 bases). Germline V lookup: CDR1 ENHRY, CDR2 SYGVKD. Trimming cost V 8 bases and J 6 bases, with 14 bases left between them. The CDR3 has 12 residues.

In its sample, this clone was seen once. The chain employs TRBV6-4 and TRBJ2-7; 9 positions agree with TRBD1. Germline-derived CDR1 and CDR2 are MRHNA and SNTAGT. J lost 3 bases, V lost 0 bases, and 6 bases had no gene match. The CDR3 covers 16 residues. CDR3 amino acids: CASSDSRDRECYEQYF. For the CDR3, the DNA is TGTGCCAGCAGTGACTCGAGGGACAGGGAGTGCTACGAGCAGTACTTC.

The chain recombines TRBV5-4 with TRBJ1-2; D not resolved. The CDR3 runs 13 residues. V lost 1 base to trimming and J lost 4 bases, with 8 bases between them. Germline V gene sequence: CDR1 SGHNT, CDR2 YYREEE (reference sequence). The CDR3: CASSLSPSYGYTF. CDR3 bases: TGTGCCAGCAGCTTGTCCCCCTCCTATGGCTACACCTTC.

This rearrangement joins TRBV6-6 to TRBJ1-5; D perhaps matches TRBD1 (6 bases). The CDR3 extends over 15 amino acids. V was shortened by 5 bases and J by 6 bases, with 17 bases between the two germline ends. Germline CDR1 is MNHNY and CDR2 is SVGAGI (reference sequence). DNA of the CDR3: TGTGCCAGCAGTCCCTCACGAGGGGGATCTCAGCCCCAGCATTTT. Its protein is CASSPSRGGSQPQHF.

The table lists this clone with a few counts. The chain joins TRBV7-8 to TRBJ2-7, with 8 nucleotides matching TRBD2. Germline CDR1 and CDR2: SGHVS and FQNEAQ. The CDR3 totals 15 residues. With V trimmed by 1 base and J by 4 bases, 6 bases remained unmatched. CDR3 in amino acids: CASSLDLAGGYEQYF. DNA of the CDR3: TGTGCCAGCAGCTTAGATCTTGCGGGAGGTTACGAGCAGTACTTC.

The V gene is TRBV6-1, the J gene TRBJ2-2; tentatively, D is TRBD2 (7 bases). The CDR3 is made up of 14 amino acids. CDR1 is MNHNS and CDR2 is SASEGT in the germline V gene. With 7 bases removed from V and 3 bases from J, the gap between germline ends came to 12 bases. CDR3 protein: CASKGGPHTGELFF. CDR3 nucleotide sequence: TGTGCCAGCAAGGGGGGGCCCCACACCGGGGAGCTGTTTTTT.